The entry below describes one T cell receptor beta chain. Its antigen is unknown. Germline CDR1 MNHEY, CDR2 SVGAGI. The CDR3 has 15 residues. Trimming pared 7 bases from V and 4 bases from J, leaving 19 bases between. The data were obtained in a study of cytomegalovirus exposure and HLA in healthy donors. Study-level results: TCR sequences were mostly rare, though some public TCRs occurred in many donors. Among TCR beta chains, those listed as cytomegalovirus-associated numbered around 160.

The method was immunoSEQ multiplex PCR; TCRdb's version includes in-frame clones alone and lacks a portion of them. The sample carries roughly 300,000 clones, about 85% recorded once. Input material: PBMCs. The J gene is TRBJ1-2, the V gene TRBV6-5; tentatively, D is TRBD1 (5 bases). The TCR comes from a woman younger than 45 in good health and CMV-seropositive. The CDR3 sequence: CASTKGTPPRYGYTF. The CDR3 DNA follows: TGTGCCAGCACCAAGGGGACTCCTCCTCGCTATGGCTACACCTTC.